This record concerns one T cell receptor beta chain sequence. This record comes from a study of T-cell reconstitution after alpha-beta-depleted transplantation in children. Unique molecular identifiers featured in how the TCRbeta library was prepared. One entry per CDR3 protein, called by TCRdb with MiXCR from the PCR reads. This table has around 94,000 distinct CDR3 sequences, 7.5% to 9% appearing once. The CDR3 extends over 14 amino acids. Per the germline V gene, CDR1 is MNHEY and CDR2 is SVGAGI. Trimming stripped 2 bases from V and 3 bases from J, with 11 bases between. The chain couples TRBV6-5 to TRBJ2-7; D is unresolved. The TCR was taken from a boy between 2 and 15 years old with acute lymphoblastic leukemia, due to receive a stem cell transplant. Specimen: PBMCs, collected before TCRalphabeta/CD19-depleted stem cell transplant. The CDR3 bases are TGTGCCAGCAGTTACGCCCGCACAGTCTACGAGCAGTACTTC. This translates into CASSYARTVYEQYF.